This TCR beta chain is from a study of shared clonotypes between healthy human individuals. As for this clone: Its antigen is not identified.

The assay was immunoSEQ multiplex PCR, and TCRdb's table has in-frame clones only and misses some. The table includes approximately 980,000 clones, over 75% detected once. The V segment lost 6 bases and the J segment 3 bases; nucleotides outside the gene matches: 4. The CDR3 has 14 amino acids. From germline, CDR1 is LNHDA and CDR2 SQIVND (reference sequence). Study-wide findings and caveats: When compared with the clonotypes that were shared by all four sorted-subset donors, the non-shared clonotypes turned out to have lower generation probabilities. Generally, naive subsets came out with larger estimated richness than memory subsets. Depth was large, yet rarefaction showed that sorted-subset sequencing was incomplete.

The chain employs TRBV19 and TRBJ1-4; 7 bases match TRBD1. The sequenced sample consisted of memory CD4+ T cells sorted from blood. Described subset: CD45RA-negative fraction. The receptor was derived from a man aged 18-30 years in good health. The CDR3 here is CASSEGAANEKLFF. The CDR3 coding sequence is TGTGCCAGTAGCGAGGGGGCCGCTAATGAAAAACTGTTTTTT.